This T cell receptor (beta chain) was sequenced during a study of shared clonotypes between healthy human individuals. As for the study in general: There were three CD4 naive, three CD4 memory, two CD8 naive and one CD8 memory plates per donor.

CDR3 length: 15 residues. Between the trimmed V and J ends, which lost 0 bases and 3 bases, there was a span of 12 bases. Per germline, CDR1 MNHEY and CDR2 SMNVEV (reference sequence). CD45RO-negative, CCR7-selected cells formed the naive CD8 fraction, which excluded terminally differentiated effector memory CD45RA+ cells. Clones were read by immunoSEQ multiplex PCR, and TCRdb kept only the in-frame ones, dropping some. Altogether around 1.9 million clones are present, about 93% being singletons, with the ten largest covering more than 1.5%. Sequencing used naive CD8+ T cells from PBMCs. The source is a man aged 18 to 35 in good health. Some clones in this sample may be carry-over from other donors' samples. This sequence joins TRBV27 and TRBJ2-7; no reliable D call. The CDR3 reads CASSLSTGRSYEQYF. CDR3 nucleotides: TGTGCCAGCAGTTTATCGACCGGCAGAAGCTACGAGCAGTACTTC.